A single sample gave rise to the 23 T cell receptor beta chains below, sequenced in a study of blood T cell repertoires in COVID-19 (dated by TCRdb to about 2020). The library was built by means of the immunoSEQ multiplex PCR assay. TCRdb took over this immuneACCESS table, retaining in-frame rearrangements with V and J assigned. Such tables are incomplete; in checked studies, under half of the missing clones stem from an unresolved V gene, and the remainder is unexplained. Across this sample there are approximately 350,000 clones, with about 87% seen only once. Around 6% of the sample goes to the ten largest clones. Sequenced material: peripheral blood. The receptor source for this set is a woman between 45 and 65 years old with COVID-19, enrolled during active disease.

CDR3 coding DNA: TGTGCCAGCAGCGTAGCAGGGGGCCAAGAGACCCAGTACTTC. Encoded protein: CASSVAGGQETQYF. The genes are TRBV9 and TRBJ2-5; 7 bases fit TRBD1. J lost 1 base, V lost 0 bases, and 0 bases had no gene match. The CDR3 contains 14 residues. Germline values: CDR1 SGDLS, CDR2 YYNGEE.

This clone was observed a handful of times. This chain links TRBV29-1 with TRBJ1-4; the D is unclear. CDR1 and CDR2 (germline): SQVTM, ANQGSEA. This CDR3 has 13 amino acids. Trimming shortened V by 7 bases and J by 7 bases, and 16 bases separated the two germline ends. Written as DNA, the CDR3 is TGCAGCGCGAGGGAGGGAATTTTTGAAAAACTGTTTTTT. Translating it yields CSAREGIFEKLFF.

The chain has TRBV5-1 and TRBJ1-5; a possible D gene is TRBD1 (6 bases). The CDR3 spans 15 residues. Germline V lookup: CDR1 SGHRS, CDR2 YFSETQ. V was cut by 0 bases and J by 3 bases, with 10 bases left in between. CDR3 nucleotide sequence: TGCGCCAGCAGCTTGGGAACAGGGACCAATCAGCCCCAGCATTTT. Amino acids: CASSLGTGTNQPQHF.

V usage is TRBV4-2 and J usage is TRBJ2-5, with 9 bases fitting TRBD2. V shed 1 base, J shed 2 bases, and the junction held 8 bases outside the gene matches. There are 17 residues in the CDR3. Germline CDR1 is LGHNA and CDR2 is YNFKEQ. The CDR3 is CASSQAASGKGQETQYF. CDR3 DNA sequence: TGTGCCAGCAGCCAAGCAGCTAGCGGGAAGGGGCAAGAGACCCAGTACTTC.

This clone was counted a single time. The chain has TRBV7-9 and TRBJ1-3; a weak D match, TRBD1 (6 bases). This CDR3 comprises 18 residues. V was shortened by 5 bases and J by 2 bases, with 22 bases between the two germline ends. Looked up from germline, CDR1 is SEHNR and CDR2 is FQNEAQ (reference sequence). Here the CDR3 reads CASSQRGLQGVAGNTIYF. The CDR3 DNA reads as TGTGCCAGCAGCCAAAGAGGATTACAGGGTGTTGCTGGAAACACCATATATTTT.

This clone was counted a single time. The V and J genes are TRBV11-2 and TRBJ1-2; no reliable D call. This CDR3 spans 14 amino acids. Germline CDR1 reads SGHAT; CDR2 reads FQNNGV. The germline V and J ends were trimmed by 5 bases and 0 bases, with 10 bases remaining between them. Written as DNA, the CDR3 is TGTGCCAGCAGCCCCGGCCTAGCTAACTATGGCTACACCTTC. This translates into CASSPGLANYGYTF.

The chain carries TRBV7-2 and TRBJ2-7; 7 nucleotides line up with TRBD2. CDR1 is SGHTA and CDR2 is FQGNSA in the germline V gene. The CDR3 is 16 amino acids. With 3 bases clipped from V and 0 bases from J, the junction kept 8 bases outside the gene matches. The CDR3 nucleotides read TGTGCCAGCAGCTTTGGAGGCGGGAGCTACTCCTACGAGCAGTACTTC. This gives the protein CASSFGGGSYSYEQYF.

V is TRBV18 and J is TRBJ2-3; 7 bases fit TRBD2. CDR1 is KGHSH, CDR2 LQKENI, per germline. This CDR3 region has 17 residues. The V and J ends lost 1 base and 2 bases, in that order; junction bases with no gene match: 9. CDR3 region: CASSPLGLAASTDTQYF. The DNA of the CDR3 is TGTGCCAGCTCACCACTTGGGCTAGCGGCCTCCACAGATACGCAGTATTTT. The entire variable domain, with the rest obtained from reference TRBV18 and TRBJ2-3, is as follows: NAGVMQNPRHLVRRRGQEARLRCSPMKGHSHVYWYRQLPEEGLKFMVYLQKENIIDESGMPKERFSAEFPKEGPSILRIQQVVRGDSAAYFCASSPLGLAASTDTQYFGPGTRLTVL.

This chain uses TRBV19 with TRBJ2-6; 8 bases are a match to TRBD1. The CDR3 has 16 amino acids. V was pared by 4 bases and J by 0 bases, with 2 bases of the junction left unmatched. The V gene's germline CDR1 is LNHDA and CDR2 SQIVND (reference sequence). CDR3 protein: CASSRTGNSGANVLTF. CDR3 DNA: TGTGCCAGTAGTAGGACAGGGAACTCTGGGGCCAACGTCCTGACTTTC.

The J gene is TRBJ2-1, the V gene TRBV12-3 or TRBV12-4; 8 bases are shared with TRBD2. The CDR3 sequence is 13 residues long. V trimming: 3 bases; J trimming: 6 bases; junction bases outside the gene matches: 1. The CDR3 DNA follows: TGTGCCAGCAGTTTCGGACTAGCCAATGAGCAGTTCTTC. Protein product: CASSFGLANEQFF.

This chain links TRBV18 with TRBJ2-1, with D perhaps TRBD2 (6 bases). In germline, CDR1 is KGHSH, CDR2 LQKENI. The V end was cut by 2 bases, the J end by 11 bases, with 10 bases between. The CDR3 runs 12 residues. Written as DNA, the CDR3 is TGTGCCAGCTCACCAGCGGCGGGACAGCAGTTCTTC. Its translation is CASSPAAGQQFF.

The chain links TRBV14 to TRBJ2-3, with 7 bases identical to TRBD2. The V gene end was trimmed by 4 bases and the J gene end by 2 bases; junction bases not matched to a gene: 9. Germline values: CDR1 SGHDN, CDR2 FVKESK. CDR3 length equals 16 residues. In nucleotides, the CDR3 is TGTGCCAGCAGCCGCCTAGCGGATACAGACACAGATACGCAGTATTTT. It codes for CASSRLADTDTDTQYF.

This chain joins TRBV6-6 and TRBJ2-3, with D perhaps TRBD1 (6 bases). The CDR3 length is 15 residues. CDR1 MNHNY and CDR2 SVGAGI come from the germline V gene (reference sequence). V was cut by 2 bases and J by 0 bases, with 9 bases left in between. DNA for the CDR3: TGTGCCAGCAGTTACGAGGGGGATAGCACAGATACGCAGTATTTT. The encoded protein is CASSYEGDSTDTQYF.

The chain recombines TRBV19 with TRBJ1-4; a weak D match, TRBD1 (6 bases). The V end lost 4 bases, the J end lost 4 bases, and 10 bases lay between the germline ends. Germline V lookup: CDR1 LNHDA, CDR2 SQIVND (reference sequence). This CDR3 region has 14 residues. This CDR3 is CASSTGQNNEKLFF. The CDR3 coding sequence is TGTGCCAGTAGTACCGGACAGAATAATGAAAAACTGTTTTTT. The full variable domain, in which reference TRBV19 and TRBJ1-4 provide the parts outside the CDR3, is DGGITQSPKYLFRKEGQNVTLSCEQNLNHDAMYWYRQDPGQGLRLIYYSQIVNDFQKGDIAEGYSVSREKKESFPLTVTSAQKNPTAFYLCASSTGQNNEKLFFGSGTQLSVL.

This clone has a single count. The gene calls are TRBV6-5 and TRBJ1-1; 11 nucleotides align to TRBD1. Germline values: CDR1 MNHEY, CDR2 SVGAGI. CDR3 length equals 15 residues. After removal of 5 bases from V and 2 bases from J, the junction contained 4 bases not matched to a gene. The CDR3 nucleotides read TGTGCCAGCAGTCCGGACAGGGGGCCTAACACTGAAGCTTTCTTT. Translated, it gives CASSPDRGPNTEAFF.

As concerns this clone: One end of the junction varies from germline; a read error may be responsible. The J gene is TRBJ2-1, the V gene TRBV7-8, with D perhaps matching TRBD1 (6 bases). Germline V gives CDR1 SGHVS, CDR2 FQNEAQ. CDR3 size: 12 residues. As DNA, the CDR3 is TGTGCCAGCAGCTCGAAACGGGACATCTGCGTCTTC. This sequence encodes CASSSKRDICVF.

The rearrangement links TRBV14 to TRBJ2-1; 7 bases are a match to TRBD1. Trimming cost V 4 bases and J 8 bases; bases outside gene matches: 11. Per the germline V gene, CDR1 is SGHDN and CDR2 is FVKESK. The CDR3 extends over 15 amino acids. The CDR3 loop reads CASSPTGQILYEQFF. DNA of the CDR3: TGTGCCAGCAGCCCGACAGGGCAGATCCTCTATGAGCAGTTCTTC. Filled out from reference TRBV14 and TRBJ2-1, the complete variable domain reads EAGVTQFPSHSVIEKGQTVTLRCDPISGHDNLYWYRRVMGKEIKFLLHFVKESKQDESGMPNNRFLAERTGGTYSTLKVQPAELEDSGVYFCASSPTGQILYEQFFGPGTRLTVL.

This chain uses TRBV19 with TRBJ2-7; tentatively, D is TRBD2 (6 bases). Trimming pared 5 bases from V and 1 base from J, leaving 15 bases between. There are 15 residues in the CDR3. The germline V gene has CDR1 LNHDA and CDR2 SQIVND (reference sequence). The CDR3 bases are TGTGCCAGTAGTGGATTGAGGCGGGGATCCTACGAGCAGTACTTC. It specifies CASSGLRRGSYEQYF.

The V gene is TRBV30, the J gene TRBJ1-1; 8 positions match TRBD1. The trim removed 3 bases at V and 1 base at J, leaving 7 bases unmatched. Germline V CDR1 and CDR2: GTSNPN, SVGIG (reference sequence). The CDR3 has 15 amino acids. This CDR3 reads CAWRVTGEKNTEAFF. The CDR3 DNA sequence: TGTGCCTGGAGGGTGACAGGGGAAAAGAACACTGAAGCTTTCTTT. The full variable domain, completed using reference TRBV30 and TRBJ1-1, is SQTIHQWPATLVQPVGSPLSLECTVEGTSNPNLYWYRQAAGRGLQLLFYSVGIGQISSEVPQNLSASRPQDRQFILSSKKLLLSDSGFYLCAWRVTGEKNTEAFFGQGTRLTVV.

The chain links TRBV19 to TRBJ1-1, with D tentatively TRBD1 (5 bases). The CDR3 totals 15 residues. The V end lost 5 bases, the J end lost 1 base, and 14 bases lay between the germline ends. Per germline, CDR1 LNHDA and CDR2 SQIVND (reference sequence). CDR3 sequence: CASSPFSGANTEAFF. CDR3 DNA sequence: TGTGCCAGTAGTCCCTTTAGCGGGGCGAACACTGAAGCTTTCTTT.

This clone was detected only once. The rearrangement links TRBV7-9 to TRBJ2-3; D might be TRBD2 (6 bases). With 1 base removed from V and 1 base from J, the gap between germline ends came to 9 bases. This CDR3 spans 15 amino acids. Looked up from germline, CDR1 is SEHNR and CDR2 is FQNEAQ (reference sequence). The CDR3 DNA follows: TGTGCCAGCAGCTTAGGGTCTAGCGGCACAGATACGCAGTATTTT. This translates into CASSLGSSGTDTQYF.

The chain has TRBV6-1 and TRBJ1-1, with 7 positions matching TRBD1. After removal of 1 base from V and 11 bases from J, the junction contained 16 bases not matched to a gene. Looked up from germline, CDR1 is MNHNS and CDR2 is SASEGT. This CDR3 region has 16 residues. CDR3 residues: CASSEGGGRGNQRAFF. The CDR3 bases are TGTGCCAGCAGTGAAGGAGGAGGCAGGGGGAATCAAAGGGCTTTCTTT.

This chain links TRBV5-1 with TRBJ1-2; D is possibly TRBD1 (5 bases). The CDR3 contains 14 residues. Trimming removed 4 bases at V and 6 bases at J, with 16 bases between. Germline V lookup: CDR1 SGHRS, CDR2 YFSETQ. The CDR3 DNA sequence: TGCGCCAGCAGCCATAGACAGTCGTCCGATGGCTACACCTTC. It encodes CASSHRQSSDGYTF.